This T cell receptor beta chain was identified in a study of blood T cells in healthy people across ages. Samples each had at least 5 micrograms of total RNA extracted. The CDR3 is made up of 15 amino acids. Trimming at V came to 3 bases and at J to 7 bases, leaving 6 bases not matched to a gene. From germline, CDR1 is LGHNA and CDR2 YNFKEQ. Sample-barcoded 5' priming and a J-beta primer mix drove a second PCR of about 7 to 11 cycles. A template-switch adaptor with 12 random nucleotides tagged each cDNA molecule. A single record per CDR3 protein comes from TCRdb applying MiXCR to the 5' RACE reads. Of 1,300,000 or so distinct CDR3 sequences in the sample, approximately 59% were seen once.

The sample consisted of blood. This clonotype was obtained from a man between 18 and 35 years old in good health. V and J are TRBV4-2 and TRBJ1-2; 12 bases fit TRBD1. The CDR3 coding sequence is TGTGCCAGCAGCCAGGCCGGGACAGGGGGCTCTGGCTACACCTTC. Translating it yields CASSQAGTGGSGYTF.